Following are 29 T cell receptor beta chains from one sample sequenced in a study of OX40 agonist ivuxolimab in advanced cancers. Sequencing used immunoSEQ multiplex PCR; TCRdb keeps in-frame clones, though not all of them. The sample lists roughly 90,000 clones, just over 90% occurring once. This sample comprised CD4+ or CD8+ T cells sorted from blood, obtained in a trial of the OX40 agonist ivuxolimab. The receptors come from an adult with an advanced solid tumor such as melanoma, head and neck, liver or kidney cancer.

The chain employs TRBV4-3 and TRBJ2-1; 11 bases agree with TRBD2. Trimming removed 0 bases from V and 5 bases from J; junction bases left unmatched: 12. The V gene's germline CDR1 is LGHNA and CDR2 YSLEER. CDR3 length: 19 amino acids. As DNA, the CDR3 is TGCGCCAGCAGCCAAGATTCAGGATTAGCGGGGGGGTTTGACAATGAGCAGTTCTTC. Amino acid sequence: CASSQDSGLAGGFDNEQFF.

The rearrangement uses TRBV19 and TRBJ1-2, with D unclear. Looked up from germline, CDR1 is LNHDA and CDR2 is SQIVND (reference sequence). The germline V and J ends were trimmed by 3 bases and 8 bases, with 13 bases remaining between them. This CDR3 has 13 residues. CDR3 coding DNA: TGTGCCAGTAGTATTAAAGGGTTAGGCGGCTACACCTTC. Its protein is CASSIKGLGGYTF.

In DNA form, the CDR3 reads TGTGCCAGTAGTATTGCACAGGGTCGGGGGCAGCCCCAGCATTTT. Its protein is CASSIAQGRGQPQHF. The chain combines TRBV19 with TRBJ1-5; tentative D call: TRBD1 (6 bases). The CDR3 has 15 amino acids. Trimming pared 3 bases from V and 7 bases from J, leaving 16 bases between. The germline CDR1 and CDR2 sequences are LNHDA and SQIVND (reference sequence).

This clone has just a few counts. This rearrangement joins TRBV28 to TRBJ1-2; possible D gene TRBD1, 5 bases. Trimming stripped 8 bases from V and 5 bases from J, with 18 bases between. Germline V lookup: CDR1 MDHEN, CDR2 SYDVKM. The CDR3 spans 14 residues. The CDR3 sequence is CASVLTDTSYGYTF. The CDR3 DNA sequence: TGTGCCAGCGTGCTAACGGACACCTCATATGGCTACACCTTC.

This rearrangement joins TRBV7-2 to TRBJ2-3; 9 bases line up with TRBD1. Looked up from germline, CDR1 is SGHTA and CDR2 is FQGNSA. This CDR3 region has 16 residues. Germline trimming cut 2 bases from V and 0 bases from J; bases unmatched to any gene: 3. The CDR3 region is CASSLMGTGSTDTQYF. The CDR3 nucleotides read TGTGCCAGCAGCTTAATGGGGACAGGGAGCACAGATACGCAGTATTTT. The full variable domain, its missing parts supplied by reference TRBV7-2 and TRBJ2-3, is GAGVSQSPSNKVTEKGKDVELRCDPISGHTALYWYRQSLGQGLEFLIYFQGNSAPDKSGLPSDRFSAERTGGSVSTLTIQRTQQEDSAVYLCASSLMGTGSTDTQYFGPGTRLTVL.

The V and J genes are TRBV4-1 and TRBJ1-1, with 10 bases matching TRBD1. Germline assignment: CDR1 MGHRA and CDR2 YSYEKL. The CDR3 sequence is 18 residues long. Trimming took 0 bases from V and 4 from J; bases not matched to a gene: 11. The CDR3 nucleotides are TGCGCCAGCAGCCAAGATCCATTGCGTAGGACAGGGGGCACTGAAGCTTTCTTT. Residues: CASSQDPLRRTGGTEAFF.

The chain couples TRBV12-5 to TRBJ2-1; D uncertain. Germline V CDR1 and CDR2: LGHNT, FRNRAP. CDR3 size: 13 residues. The ends were cut back, 4 bases at V and 3 bases at J, with 7 bases in the middle. This CDR3 is CASGSPLYNEQFF. The DNA for the CDR3 is TGTGCTAGTGGTTCGCCTCTCTACAATGAGCAGTTCTTC.

V gene TRBV9 combines with J gene TRBJ2-1; no firm D call. Trimming shortened V by 6 bases and J by 0 bases, and 10 bases separated the two germline ends. CDR1 is SGDLS and CDR2 is YYNGEE in the germline V gene. CDR3 length equals 14 residues. The CDR3: CASTHQSSYNEQFF. DNA for the CDR3: TGTGCCAGCACTCACCAGAGCTCCTACAATGAGCAGTTCTTC.

This CDR3 reads CASSIPGKLFF. Here the CDR3 DNA reads TGTGCCAGTAGTATTCCGGGGAAACTGTTTTTT. The chain has TRBV19 and TRBJ1-4; D unclear. CDR1 LNHDA and CDR2 SQIVND come from the germline V gene (reference sequence). Trimming left V 3 bases short and J 11 bases short, with 7 bases between. The CDR3 has 11 residues.

This rearrangement joins TRBV6-1 to TRBJ2-3; possible D gene TRBD2, 7 bases. V lost 2 bases and J lost 2, with 14 bases in between. The CDR3 is made up of 16 amino acids. Germline-derived CDR1 and CDR2 are MNHNS and SASEGT. The CDR3 DNA reads as TGTGCCAGCAGTGAACATCGGGGGGCACCCACAGATACGCAGTATTTT. Protein: CASSEHRGAPTDTQYF.

The chain employs TRBV6-5 and TRBJ1-2, with D tentatively TRBD1 (6 bases). V lost 6 bases and J 4 bases, leaving 12 bases between the germline ends. The germline CDR1 and CDR2 sequences are MNHEY and SVGAGI. The CDR3 has 13 residues. The CDR3 here is CASSLDSLYGYTF. Here the CDR3 DNA reads TGTGCCAGCAGCCTGGACAGCCTCTATGGCTACACCTTC.

The rearrangement joins TRBV27 to TRBJ2-3; 11 bases fit TRBD2. Germline CDR1 is MNHEY and CDR2 is SMNVEV (reference sequence). With 6 bases clipped from V and 2 bases from J, the junction kept 4 bases outside the gene matches. The CDR3 covers 15 residues. The CDR3 bases are TGTGCCAGCAGGGATAGCGGGAGGGCCACAGATACGCAGTATTTT. This encodes CASRDSGRATDTQYF.

This clone was observed a few times. CDR3 nucleotide sequence: TGTGCCAGCATAGGACGGGCTACAAACTCTGGAAACACCATATATTTT. Translating gives CASIGRATNSGNTIYF. The chain carries TRBV19 and TRBJ1-3; D is uncertain. V lost 9 bases to trimming and J lost 0 bases, with 18 bases between them. The CDR3 extends over 16 amino acids. Germline V CDR1 and CDR2: LNHDA, SQIVND (reference sequence).

The V call is TRBV27, the J call TRBJ1-2; tentative D call: TRBD1 (5 bases). The V end lost 4 bases, the J end lost 5 bases, and 11 bases lay between the germline ends. Germline V lookup: CDR1 MNHEY, CDR2 SMNVEV (reference sequence). CDR3 size: 13 residues. CDR3 DNA sequence: TGTGCCAGCAGTTCGGAGTGGACATATGGCTACACCTTC. Translating it yields CASSSEWTYGYTF.

The chain carries TRBV5-1 and TRBJ1-3, with D possibly being TRBD1 (5 bases). This CDR3 has 14 amino acids. Germline lookup yields CDR1 SGHRS and CDR2 YFSETQ. The ends were cut back, 3 bases at V and 3 bases at J, with 10 bases in the middle. CDR3 in DNA: TGCGCCAGCAGCTCGACAGCGTTTGGAAACACCATATATTTT. Translated: CASSSTAFGNTIYF.

In this sample, this clone turned up a few times. This CDR3 reads CASKQIVNTEAFF. CDR3 nucleotide sequence: TGTGCCAGCAAACAGATTGTGAACACTGAAGCTTTCTTT. J is TRBJ1-1 and V is TRBV28; D not certain. V lost 7 bases and J 0 bases, leaving 9 bases between the germline ends. The CDR3 runs to 13 residues. CDR1 MDHEN and CDR2 SYDVKM come from the germline V gene.

This chain uses TRBV6-6 with TRBJ1-5; D unclear. The ends were cut back, 8 bases at V and 0 bases at J, with 8 bases in the middle. The CDR3 runs to 13 residues. Germline CDR1 and CDR2: MNHNY and SVGAGI (reference sequence). CDR3 coding DNA: TGTGCCAGCGGCACTTATAGCAATCAGCCCCAGCATTTT. Its protein product is CASGTYSNQPQHF.

V is TRBV5-5 and J is TRBJ1-3; 7 bases match TRBD1. Trimming cost V 4 bases and J 0 bases; bases outside gene matches: 13. CDR3 length equals 18 residues. CDR1 is SGHKS and CDR2 is YYEKEE in the germline V gene (reference sequence). The CDR3 nucleotides are TGTGCCAGCAGCCCTCTACTGGGACAGATATACTCTGGAAACACCATATATTTT. Its translation: CASSPLLGQIYSGNTIYF. Filled out from reference TRBV5-5 and TRBJ1-3, the complete variable domain reads DAGVTQSPTHLIKTRGQQVTLRCSPISGHKSVSWYQQVLGQGPQFIFQYYEKEERGRGNFPDRFSARQFPNYSSELNVNALLLGDSALYLCASSPLLGQIYSGNTIYFGEGSWLTVV.

This clone was detected once. V usage is TRBV5-6 and J usage is TRBJ1-3; D may be TRBD1 (6 bases). CDR3 length: 17 amino acids. Trimming shortened V by 2 bases and J by 0 bases, and 15 bases separated the two germline ends. CDR1 and CDR2 (germline): SGHDT, YYEEEE. This CDR3 reads CASSLGHRDTSGNTIYF. CDR3 bases: TGTGCCAGCAGCTTAGGGCACCGGGACACCTCTGGAAACACCATATATTTT.

V gene TRBV28 combines with J gene TRBJ1-5; D is undetermined. The CDR3 totals 15 residues. Germline V lookup: CDR1 MDHEN, CDR2 SYDVKM. The V end lost 4 bases, the J end lost 2 bases, and 12 bases lay between the germline ends. The CDR3 DNA follows: TGTGCCAGCAGTTATCCTGGACCTGGCAATCAGCCCCAGCATTTT. Its translation: CASSYPGPGNQPQHF.

V usage is TRBV2 and J usage is TRBJ2-6, with unresolved D. V lost 4 bases to trimming and J lost 2 bases, with 3 bases between them. Germline loops: CDR1 SNHLY, CDR2 FYNNEI. The CDR3 extends over 13 amino acids. The CDR3 protein is CASSGPGANVLTF. DNA for the CDR3: TGTGCCAGCAGTGGGCCTGGGGCCAACGTCCTGACTTTC.

This clone showed up just a few times. The chain is built from TRBV4-2 and TRBJ2-3; D is unclear. Trimming removed 3 bases at V and 2 bases at J, with 12 bases between. The CDR3 covers 15 residues. CDR1 LGHNA and CDR2 YNFKEQ come from the germline V gene. The CDR3 nucleotides read TGTGCCAGCAGCCAGCTCACAGCACACACAGATACGCAGTATTTT. This translates into CASSQLTAHTDTQYF.

This rearrangement joins TRBV2 to TRBJ1-4; no clear D gene. This CDR3 comprises 14 residues. Germline V gives CDR1 SNHLY, CDR2 FYNNEI. V lost 7 bases and J lost 7, with 16 bases in between. The DNA for the CDR3 is TGTGCCAGCAACGAACAAAGATCAAGTGAAAAACTGTTTTTT. Protein: CASNEQRSSEKLFF.

The genes are TRBV15 and TRBJ2-5, with D possibly being TRBD2 (5 bases). Germline CDR1 is LNHNV and CDR2 is YYDKDF (reference sequence). Trimming removed 4 bases from V and 3 bases from J, with 9 bases in between. This CDR3 has 13 amino acids. CDR3 coding DNA: TGTGCCACCAGCATGGAGGCGAAAGAGACCCAGTACTTC. Translation gives CATSMEAKETQYF.

The rearrangement links TRBV5-1 to TRBJ1-4, with D hard to call. CDR1 SGHRS and CDR2 YFSETQ come from the germline V gene. The CDR3 contains 14 residues. V was cut by 6 bases and J by 0 bases, with 9 bases left in between. CDR3 protein: CASKAAATNEKLFF. The CDR3 nucleotides are TGCGCCAGCAAGGCGGCAGCAACTAATGAAAAACTGTTTTTT.

This clone has just one count. CDR3 sequence reads: CASSFQRDGYEQYF. The CDR3 nucleotides read TGTGCCAGCAGCTTCCAGCGGGATGGCTACGAGCAGTACTTC. The gene calls are TRBV7-9 and TRBJ2-7; 7 nucleotides line up with TRBD2. Germline V gene data show CDR1 as SEHNR and CDR2 as FQNEAQ (reference sequence). The CDR3 runs 14 residues. With 3 bases clipped from V and 3 bases from J, the junction kept 5 bases outside the gene matches.

The rearrangement joins TRBV5-4 to TRBJ1-2; 9 bases fit TRBD1. The CDR3 runs to 15 residues. J gave up 3 bases and V 3 bases, and 6 bases lay outside the gene matches. The germline V gene encodes CDR1 SGHNT and CDR2 YYREEE (reference sequence). CDR3 sequence reads: CASSSPTGGDYGYTF. CDR3 in DNA: TGTGCCAGCAGCTCGCCGACAGGGGGGGACTATGGCTACACCTTC.

This clone appeared a few times. This chain joins TRBV19 and TRBJ2-6; tentative D call: TRBD2 (6 bases). This CDR3 has 15 amino acids. Deletions cut 4 bases from V and 2 bases from J, with 9 bases between. Germline V gene lookup returns CDR1 LNHDA and CDR2 SQIVND (reference sequence). CDR3 coding DNA: TGTGCCAGTAGTAAACGGGGGACTGGGGCCAACGTCCTGACTTTC. It translates to CASSKRGTGANVLTF.

The chain couples TRBV25-1 to TRBJ1-1; unclear D gene. The CDR3 consists of 14 residues. Looked up from germline, CDR1 is MGHDK and CDR2 is SYGVNS. Trimming cost V 7 bases and J 1 base, with 13 bases left between them. The CDR3 is CASTPNQRNTEAFF. The CDR3 nucleotides are TGTGCCAGCACTCCGAATCAAAGGAACACTGAAGCTTTCTTT.